This T cell receptor beta chain was documented in a study of T-cell memory formation after mild COVID-19. Notes on the study in general: Proof of SARS-CoV-2 specificity was absent for the second-wave clones that crested on day 37. Largely, contracting CD4+ clones fell within CM and EM, and contracting CD8+ clones within EMRA.

Using its own MiXCR run on the 5' RACE reads, TCRdb lists one record per CDR3 protein. The data show fewer than 300,000 distinct CDR3 sequences, about a sixth seen once. Of note for this clonotype: As yet, its antigen is unknown.

The V gene's germline CDR1 is MNHNY and CDR2 SVGAGI (reference sequence). V shed 10 bases and J shed 6 bases, with 18 bases lying between them. This CDR3 has 14 residues. The TCR sequence derives from a man aged 18-30 years who had mild COVID-19 (a few samples of this study predate the infection). Cell type and time point are not known. Sequencing was carried out using PBMCs or a T cell subset sorted from them (not recorded which). The V gene is TRBV6-6, the J gene TRBJ2-2; no reliable D call. The CDR3 DNA is TGTGCCACTACTTACATTCGGGCAGCCGGGGAGCTGTTTTTT. Translation gives CATTYIRAAGELFF.